This is a list of T cell receptor beta chains from one sample in a study of regulatory T cells in long-lasting Graves disease. Via MiXCR, TCRdb re-called the multiplex PCR reads, giving one row per CDR3 protein. The sample shows about 470,000 distinct CDR3 sequences, 16% of them seen only once. This same sample was also part of a study on T cells in Graves' hyperthyroidism and ophthalmopathy.

Material: peripheral blood mononuclear cells (PBMCs), obtained at new diagnosis, from a patient treated with antithyroid drugs. Receptors were obtained from a man aged 35 to 55 with Graves disease. Each CDR3 is given with its conserved first and last residue. A D gene is named only where the DNA matches it firmly. Clone size, where shown, is once, few, many, or a class for clones that have expanded.

d_call j_call clone_size v_call cdr3_nt cdr3_aa
TRBD1 TRBJ2-2 many TRBV12-5 TGTGCTAGTGGCCTCACCGACAGGGGCGGGGAGCTGTTTTTT CASGLTDRGGELFF
TRBD2 TRBJ2-1 many TRBV11-3 TGTGCCAGCAGCACCGGGACTAGCGACCACAATGAGCAGTTCTTC CASSTGTSDHNEQFF
NA TRBJ1-1 many TRBV30 TGTGCCTGGAGTGTACGGCCGGGCGAAGCTTTCTTT CAWSVRPGEAFF
NA TRBJ2-6 many TRBV20-1 TGCAGTGCTAGTGGGGTTTTCGGTGGGGCCAACGTCCTGACTTTC CSASGVFGGANVLTF
NA TRBJ1-5 NA TRBV5-1 TGCGCCAGCAGCTTGGAAGGGGCAATCAATCAGCCCCAGCATTTT CASSLEGAINQPQHF
TRBD2 TRBJ2-5 NA TRBV13 TGTGCCAGCAGCACCAGACTAGCGGGAGGGGAGACCCAGTACTTC CASSTRLAGGETQYF
NA TRBJ2-3 NA TRBV27 TGTGCCAGCAGTTTTGTGCGGGGTTCATCAGATACGCAGTATTTT CASSFVRGSSDTQYF
NA TRBJ2-7 once TRBV5-5 TGTGCCAGCAGTTTTGGCAACTACGAGCAGTACTTC CASSFGNYEQYF
TRBD2 TRBJ2-2 many TRBV28 TGTGCCAGCAGTTCACGCGGGAGACCGAACACCGGGGAGCTGTTTTTT CASSSRGRPNTGELFF
TRBD2 TRBJ2-1 many TRBV3-1 TGTGCCAGCAGTGGACTAGCGTATAGCTCCTACAATGAGCAGTTCTTC CASSGLAYSSYNEQFF
NA TRBJ2-1 many TRBV29-1 TGCAGCGTTGCAGACTACAATGAGCAGTTCTTC CSVADYNEQFF
TRBD2 TRBJ2-1 few TRBV12-3/TRBV12-4 TGTGCCACCACCTTTGGGGGGGGGGGCTACAATGAGCAGTTCTTC CATTFGGGGYNEQFF
NA TRBJ1-5 many TRBV12-3/TRBV12-4 TGTGCCAGCCGCATTGGTCGTCAGCCCCAGCATTTT CASRIGRQPQHF
TRBD2 TRBJ2-7 NA TRBV20-1 TGCAGTGCTAGAGGTCTAGCGGGAGGTGAGGCCTACGAGCAGTACTTC CSARGLAGGEAYEQYF
NA TRBJ1-1 many TRBV6-2/TRBV6-3 TGTGCCAGCAGTGAAATAAGGGGAACCATCATGAACACTGAAGCTTTCTTT CASSEIRGTIMNTEAFF
NA TRBJ1-1 NA TRBV11-1 TGCGCCAGCAGCCAACCGCGGGGGGGAGGGGCAGGGACTGAAGCTTTCTTT CASSQPRGGGAGTEAFF